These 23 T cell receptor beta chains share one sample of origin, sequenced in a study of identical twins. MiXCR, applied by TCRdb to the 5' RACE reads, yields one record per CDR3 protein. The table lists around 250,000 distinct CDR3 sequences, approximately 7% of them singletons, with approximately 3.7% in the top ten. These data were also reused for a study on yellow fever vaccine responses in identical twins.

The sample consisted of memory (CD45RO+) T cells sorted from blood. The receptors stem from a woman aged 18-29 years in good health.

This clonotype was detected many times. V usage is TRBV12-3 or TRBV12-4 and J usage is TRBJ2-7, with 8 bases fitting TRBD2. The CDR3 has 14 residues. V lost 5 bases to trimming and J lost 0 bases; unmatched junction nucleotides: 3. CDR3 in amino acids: CASSRSGSSYEQYF. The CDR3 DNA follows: TGTGCCAGCAGTCGCAGCGGGAGCTCCTACGAGCAGTACTTC.

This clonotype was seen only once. The CDR3 bases are TGTGCCAGCAGCTTTTTTCTAAGCTCCTACAATGAGCAGTTCTTC. It specifies CASSFFLSSYNEQFF. V and J are TRBV7-6 and TRBJ2-1; D is unclear. The length of the CDR3 is 15 residues. CDR1 is SGHVS and CDR2 is FNYEAQ in the germline V gene. Trimming removed 3 bases from V and 0 bases from J, with 9 bases in between.

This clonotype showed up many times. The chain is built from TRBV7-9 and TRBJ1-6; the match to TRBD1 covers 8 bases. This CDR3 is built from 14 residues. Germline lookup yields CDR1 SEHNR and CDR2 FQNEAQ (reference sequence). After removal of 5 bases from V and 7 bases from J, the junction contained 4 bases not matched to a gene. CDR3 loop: CASSPTGANSPLHF. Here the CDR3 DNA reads TGTGCCAGCAGCCCGACAGGGGCAAATTCACCCCTCCACTTT.

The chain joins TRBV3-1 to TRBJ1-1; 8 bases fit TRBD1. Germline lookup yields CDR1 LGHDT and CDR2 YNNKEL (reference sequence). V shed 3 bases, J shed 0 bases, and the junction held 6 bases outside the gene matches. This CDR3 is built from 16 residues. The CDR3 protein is CASSHRGRGVNTEAFF. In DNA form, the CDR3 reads TGTGCCAGCAGCCACAGGGGGCGAGGGGTGAACACTGAAGCTTTCTTT.

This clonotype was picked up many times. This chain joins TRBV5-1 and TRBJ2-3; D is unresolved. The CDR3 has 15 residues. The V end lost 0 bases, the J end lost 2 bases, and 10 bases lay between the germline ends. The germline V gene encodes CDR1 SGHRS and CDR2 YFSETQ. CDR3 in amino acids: CASSLGQSPTDTQYF. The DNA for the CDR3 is TGCGCCAGCAGCTTGGGGCAGTCCCCCACAGATACGCAGTATTTT. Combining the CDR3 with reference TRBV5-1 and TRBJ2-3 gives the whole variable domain KAGVTQTPRYLIKTRGQQVTLSCSPISGHRSVSWYQQTPGQGLQFLFEYFSETQRNKGNFPGRFSGRQFSNSRSEMNVSTLELGDSALYLCASSLGQSPTDTQYFGPGTRLTVL.

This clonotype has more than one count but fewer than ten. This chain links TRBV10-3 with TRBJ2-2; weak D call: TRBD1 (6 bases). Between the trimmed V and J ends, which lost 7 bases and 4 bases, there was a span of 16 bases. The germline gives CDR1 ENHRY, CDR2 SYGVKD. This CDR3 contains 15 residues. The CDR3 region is CAITDPGQPTGELFF. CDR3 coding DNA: TGTGCCATCACCGATCCTGGACAGCCCACCGGGGAGCTGTTTTTT.

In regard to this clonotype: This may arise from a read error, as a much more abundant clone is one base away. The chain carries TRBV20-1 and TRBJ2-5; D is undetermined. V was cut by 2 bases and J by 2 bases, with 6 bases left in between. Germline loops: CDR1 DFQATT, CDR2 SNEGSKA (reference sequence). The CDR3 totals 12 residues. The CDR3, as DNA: TGCAGTGCTAGATCGCGGCAAGAGACCCAGTACTTC. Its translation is CSARSRQETQYF.

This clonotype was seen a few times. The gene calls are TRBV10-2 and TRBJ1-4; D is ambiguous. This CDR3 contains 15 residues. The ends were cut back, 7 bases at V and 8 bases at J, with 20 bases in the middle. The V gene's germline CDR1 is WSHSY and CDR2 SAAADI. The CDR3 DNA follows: TGCGCCAGCACCCGATCGGACGGGTCTTTAGAAAAACTGTTTTTT. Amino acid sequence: CASTRSDGSLEKLFF.

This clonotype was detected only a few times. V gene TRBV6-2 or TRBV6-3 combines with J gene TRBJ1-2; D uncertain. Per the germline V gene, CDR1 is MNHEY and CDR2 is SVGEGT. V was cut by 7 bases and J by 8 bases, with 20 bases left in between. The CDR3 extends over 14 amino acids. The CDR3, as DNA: TGTGCCAGCAACCGGGAGTCAGTGGCATGGGGCTACACCTTC. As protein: CASNRESVAWGYTF.

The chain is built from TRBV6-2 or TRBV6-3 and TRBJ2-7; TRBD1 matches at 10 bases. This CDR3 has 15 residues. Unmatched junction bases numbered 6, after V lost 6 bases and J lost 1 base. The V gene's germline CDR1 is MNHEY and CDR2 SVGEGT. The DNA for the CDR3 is TGTGCCAGCAGACGACAGGGGGCGGAATCCTACGAGCAGTACGTC. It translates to CASRRQGAESYEQYV.

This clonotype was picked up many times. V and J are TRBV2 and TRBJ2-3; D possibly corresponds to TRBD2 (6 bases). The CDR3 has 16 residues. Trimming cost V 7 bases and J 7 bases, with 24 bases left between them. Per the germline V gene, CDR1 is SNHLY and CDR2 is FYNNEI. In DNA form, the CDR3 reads TGTGCCAGCATGTTTGGTTTAGCGGAGGGGCGGAATACGCAGTATTTT. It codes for CASMFGLAEGRNTQYF.

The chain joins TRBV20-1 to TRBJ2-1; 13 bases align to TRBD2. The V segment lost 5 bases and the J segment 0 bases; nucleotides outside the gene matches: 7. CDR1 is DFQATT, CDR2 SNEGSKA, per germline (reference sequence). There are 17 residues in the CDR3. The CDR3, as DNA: TGCAGTGCTCAGGGACTAGCGGGATCTAACTCCTACAATGAGCAGTTCTTC. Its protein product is CSAQGLAGSNSYNEQFF.

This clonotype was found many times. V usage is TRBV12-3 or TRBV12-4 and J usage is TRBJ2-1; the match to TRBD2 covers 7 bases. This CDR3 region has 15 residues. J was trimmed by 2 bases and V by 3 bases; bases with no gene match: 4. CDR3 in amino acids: CASSLGGSAYNEQFF. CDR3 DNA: TGTGCCAGCAGTTTGGGCGGGAGCGCCTACAATGAGCAGTTCTTC.

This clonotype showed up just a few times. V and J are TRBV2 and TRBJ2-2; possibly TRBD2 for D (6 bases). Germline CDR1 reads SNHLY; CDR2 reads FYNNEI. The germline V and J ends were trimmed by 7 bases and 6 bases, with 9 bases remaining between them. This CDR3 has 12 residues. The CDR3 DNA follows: TGTGCCAGCACCACGGGAGCCGGGGAGCTGTTTTTT. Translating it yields CASTTGAGELFF.

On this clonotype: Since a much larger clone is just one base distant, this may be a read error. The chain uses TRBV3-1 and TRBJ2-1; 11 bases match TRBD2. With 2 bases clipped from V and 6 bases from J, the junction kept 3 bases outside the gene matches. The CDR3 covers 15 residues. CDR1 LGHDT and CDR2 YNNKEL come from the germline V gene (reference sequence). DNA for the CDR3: TGTGCCAGCAGCCAACTAGCGGGAGGCGGCAATGAGCAGTTCTTC. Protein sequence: CASSQLAGGGNEQFF.

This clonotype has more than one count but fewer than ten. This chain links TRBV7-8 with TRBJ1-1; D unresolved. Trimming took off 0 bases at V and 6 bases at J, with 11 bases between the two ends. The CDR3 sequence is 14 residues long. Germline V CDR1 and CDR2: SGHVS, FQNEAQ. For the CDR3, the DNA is TGTGCCAGCAGCTTAGCCCGGGGAATCCCTGAAGCTTTCTTT. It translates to CASSLARGIPEAFF.

The CDR3 nucleotides are TGTGCCAGCAGAACCCCAGGGGTCCCCGGAGCTTTCTTT. It specifies CASRTPGVPGAFF. The chain is built from TRBV6-2 or TRBV6-3 and TRBJ1-1; possible D gene TRBD1, 6 bases. The V end was cut by 6 bases, the J end by 10 bases, with 18 bases between. Per germline, CDR1 MNHEY and CDR2 SVGEGT. The CDR3 is 13 amino acids.

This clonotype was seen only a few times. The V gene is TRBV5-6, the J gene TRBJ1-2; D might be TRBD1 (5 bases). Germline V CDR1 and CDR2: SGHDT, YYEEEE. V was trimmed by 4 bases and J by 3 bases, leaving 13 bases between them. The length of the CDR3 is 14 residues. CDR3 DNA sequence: TGTGCCAGCAGCCGCACCGGGACGGACTATGGCTACACCTTC. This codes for CASSRTGTDYGYTF.

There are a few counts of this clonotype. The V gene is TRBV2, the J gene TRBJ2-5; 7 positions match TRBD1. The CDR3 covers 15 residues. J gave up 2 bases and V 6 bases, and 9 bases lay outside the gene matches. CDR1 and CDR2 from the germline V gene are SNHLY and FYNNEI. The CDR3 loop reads CASSDVGTAQETQYF. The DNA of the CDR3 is TGTGCCAGCAGCGATGTCGGGACAGCACAAGAGACCCAGTACTTC.

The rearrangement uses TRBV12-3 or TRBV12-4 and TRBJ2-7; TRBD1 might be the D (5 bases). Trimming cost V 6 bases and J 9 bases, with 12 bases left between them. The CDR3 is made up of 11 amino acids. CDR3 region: CASSPGKGQYF. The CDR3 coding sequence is TGTGCCAGCAGCCCAGGGAAGGGGCAGTACTTC.

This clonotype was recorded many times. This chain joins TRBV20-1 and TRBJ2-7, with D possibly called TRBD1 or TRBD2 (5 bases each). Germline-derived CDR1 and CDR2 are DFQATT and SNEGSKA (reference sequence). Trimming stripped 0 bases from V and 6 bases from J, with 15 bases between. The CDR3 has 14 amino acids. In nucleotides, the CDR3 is TGCAGTGCTAGAGATCTCGGTGAGGGGCTCGAGCAGTACTTC. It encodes CSARDLGEGLEQYF.

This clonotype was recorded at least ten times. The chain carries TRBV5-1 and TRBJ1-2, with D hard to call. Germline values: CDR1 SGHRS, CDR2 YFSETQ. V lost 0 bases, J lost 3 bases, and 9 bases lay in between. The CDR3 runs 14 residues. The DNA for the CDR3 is TGCGCCAGCAGCTTGGGGAATCTTGACTATGGCTACACCTTC. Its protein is CASSLGNLDYGYTF.

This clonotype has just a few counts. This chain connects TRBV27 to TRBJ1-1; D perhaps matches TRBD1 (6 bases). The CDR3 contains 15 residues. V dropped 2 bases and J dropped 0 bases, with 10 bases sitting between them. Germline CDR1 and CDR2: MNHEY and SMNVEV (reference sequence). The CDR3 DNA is TGTGCCAGCAGTTTAACAGGGTTCATGAACACTGAAGCTTTCTTT. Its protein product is CASSLTGFMNTEAFF.